The clone carrying this T cell receptor beta chain occurred a few times. The sample originates from a study of human T cells and chemical hapten exposure. TCRdb called the RACE reads again in MiXCR, with one record for every CDR3 protein. The data hold around 110,000 distinct CDR3 sequences, with approximately 11% observed a single time. There are 15 residues in the CDR3. Germline assignment: CDR1 DFQATT and CDR2 SNEGSKA (reference sequence). V was pared by 1 base and J by 9 bases, with 11 bases of the junction left unmatched. Time point here: patch test 3, about 24 weeks after DPC sensitization. The treatment: therapeutic diphenylcyclopropenone sensitization with weekly scalp DPC.

The TCR sequence derives from a woman between 50 and 59 years old with alopecia areata. Some clones in this sample may be carry-over from other donors' samples. The chain uses TRBV20-1 and TRBJ2-1; TRBD2 aligns across 8 bases. The sample was whole blood, taken in connection with sensitization to the hapten diphenylcyclopropenone (DPC). CDR3 protein: CSARVGTRIGSEQFF. DNA for the CDR3: TGCAGTGCTAGAGTTGGGACTAGAATAGGGAGTGAGCAGTTCTTC.